This record covers a single T cell receptor (beta chain). CDR3 size: 13 residues. CDR1 and CDR2 from the germline V gene are KGHSH and LQKENI. The junction had 6 bases not matched to a gene; V was cut back by 4 bases and J by 9 bases. The entry originates in a study of blood T cell repertoires in COVID-19. Cohorts were based on clinical histories the participants reported. As originally analysed: For nucleated cells, counts were estimated from reference gene primer amplification. This table comes from immunoSEQ multiplex PCR, and its TCRdb copy is limited to in-frame clones, with some not included. The D gene and trimming were derived from the DNA, and the V and J assignments and clone size from that table. The sample contains 280,000 or so clones, roughly 85% of which appear only once.

The rearrangement uses TRBV18 and TRBJ2-4; 7 nucleotides agree with TRBD1. This receptor was taken from a man aged 25 to 40 who had recovered from COVID-19. Sequenced material: PBMCs or T cells enriched from blood (not recorded which). This CDR3 reads CASSLGAGGIQYF. In DNA form, the CDR3 reads TGTGCCAGCTCACTGGGGGCAGGGGGCATTCAGTACTTC.